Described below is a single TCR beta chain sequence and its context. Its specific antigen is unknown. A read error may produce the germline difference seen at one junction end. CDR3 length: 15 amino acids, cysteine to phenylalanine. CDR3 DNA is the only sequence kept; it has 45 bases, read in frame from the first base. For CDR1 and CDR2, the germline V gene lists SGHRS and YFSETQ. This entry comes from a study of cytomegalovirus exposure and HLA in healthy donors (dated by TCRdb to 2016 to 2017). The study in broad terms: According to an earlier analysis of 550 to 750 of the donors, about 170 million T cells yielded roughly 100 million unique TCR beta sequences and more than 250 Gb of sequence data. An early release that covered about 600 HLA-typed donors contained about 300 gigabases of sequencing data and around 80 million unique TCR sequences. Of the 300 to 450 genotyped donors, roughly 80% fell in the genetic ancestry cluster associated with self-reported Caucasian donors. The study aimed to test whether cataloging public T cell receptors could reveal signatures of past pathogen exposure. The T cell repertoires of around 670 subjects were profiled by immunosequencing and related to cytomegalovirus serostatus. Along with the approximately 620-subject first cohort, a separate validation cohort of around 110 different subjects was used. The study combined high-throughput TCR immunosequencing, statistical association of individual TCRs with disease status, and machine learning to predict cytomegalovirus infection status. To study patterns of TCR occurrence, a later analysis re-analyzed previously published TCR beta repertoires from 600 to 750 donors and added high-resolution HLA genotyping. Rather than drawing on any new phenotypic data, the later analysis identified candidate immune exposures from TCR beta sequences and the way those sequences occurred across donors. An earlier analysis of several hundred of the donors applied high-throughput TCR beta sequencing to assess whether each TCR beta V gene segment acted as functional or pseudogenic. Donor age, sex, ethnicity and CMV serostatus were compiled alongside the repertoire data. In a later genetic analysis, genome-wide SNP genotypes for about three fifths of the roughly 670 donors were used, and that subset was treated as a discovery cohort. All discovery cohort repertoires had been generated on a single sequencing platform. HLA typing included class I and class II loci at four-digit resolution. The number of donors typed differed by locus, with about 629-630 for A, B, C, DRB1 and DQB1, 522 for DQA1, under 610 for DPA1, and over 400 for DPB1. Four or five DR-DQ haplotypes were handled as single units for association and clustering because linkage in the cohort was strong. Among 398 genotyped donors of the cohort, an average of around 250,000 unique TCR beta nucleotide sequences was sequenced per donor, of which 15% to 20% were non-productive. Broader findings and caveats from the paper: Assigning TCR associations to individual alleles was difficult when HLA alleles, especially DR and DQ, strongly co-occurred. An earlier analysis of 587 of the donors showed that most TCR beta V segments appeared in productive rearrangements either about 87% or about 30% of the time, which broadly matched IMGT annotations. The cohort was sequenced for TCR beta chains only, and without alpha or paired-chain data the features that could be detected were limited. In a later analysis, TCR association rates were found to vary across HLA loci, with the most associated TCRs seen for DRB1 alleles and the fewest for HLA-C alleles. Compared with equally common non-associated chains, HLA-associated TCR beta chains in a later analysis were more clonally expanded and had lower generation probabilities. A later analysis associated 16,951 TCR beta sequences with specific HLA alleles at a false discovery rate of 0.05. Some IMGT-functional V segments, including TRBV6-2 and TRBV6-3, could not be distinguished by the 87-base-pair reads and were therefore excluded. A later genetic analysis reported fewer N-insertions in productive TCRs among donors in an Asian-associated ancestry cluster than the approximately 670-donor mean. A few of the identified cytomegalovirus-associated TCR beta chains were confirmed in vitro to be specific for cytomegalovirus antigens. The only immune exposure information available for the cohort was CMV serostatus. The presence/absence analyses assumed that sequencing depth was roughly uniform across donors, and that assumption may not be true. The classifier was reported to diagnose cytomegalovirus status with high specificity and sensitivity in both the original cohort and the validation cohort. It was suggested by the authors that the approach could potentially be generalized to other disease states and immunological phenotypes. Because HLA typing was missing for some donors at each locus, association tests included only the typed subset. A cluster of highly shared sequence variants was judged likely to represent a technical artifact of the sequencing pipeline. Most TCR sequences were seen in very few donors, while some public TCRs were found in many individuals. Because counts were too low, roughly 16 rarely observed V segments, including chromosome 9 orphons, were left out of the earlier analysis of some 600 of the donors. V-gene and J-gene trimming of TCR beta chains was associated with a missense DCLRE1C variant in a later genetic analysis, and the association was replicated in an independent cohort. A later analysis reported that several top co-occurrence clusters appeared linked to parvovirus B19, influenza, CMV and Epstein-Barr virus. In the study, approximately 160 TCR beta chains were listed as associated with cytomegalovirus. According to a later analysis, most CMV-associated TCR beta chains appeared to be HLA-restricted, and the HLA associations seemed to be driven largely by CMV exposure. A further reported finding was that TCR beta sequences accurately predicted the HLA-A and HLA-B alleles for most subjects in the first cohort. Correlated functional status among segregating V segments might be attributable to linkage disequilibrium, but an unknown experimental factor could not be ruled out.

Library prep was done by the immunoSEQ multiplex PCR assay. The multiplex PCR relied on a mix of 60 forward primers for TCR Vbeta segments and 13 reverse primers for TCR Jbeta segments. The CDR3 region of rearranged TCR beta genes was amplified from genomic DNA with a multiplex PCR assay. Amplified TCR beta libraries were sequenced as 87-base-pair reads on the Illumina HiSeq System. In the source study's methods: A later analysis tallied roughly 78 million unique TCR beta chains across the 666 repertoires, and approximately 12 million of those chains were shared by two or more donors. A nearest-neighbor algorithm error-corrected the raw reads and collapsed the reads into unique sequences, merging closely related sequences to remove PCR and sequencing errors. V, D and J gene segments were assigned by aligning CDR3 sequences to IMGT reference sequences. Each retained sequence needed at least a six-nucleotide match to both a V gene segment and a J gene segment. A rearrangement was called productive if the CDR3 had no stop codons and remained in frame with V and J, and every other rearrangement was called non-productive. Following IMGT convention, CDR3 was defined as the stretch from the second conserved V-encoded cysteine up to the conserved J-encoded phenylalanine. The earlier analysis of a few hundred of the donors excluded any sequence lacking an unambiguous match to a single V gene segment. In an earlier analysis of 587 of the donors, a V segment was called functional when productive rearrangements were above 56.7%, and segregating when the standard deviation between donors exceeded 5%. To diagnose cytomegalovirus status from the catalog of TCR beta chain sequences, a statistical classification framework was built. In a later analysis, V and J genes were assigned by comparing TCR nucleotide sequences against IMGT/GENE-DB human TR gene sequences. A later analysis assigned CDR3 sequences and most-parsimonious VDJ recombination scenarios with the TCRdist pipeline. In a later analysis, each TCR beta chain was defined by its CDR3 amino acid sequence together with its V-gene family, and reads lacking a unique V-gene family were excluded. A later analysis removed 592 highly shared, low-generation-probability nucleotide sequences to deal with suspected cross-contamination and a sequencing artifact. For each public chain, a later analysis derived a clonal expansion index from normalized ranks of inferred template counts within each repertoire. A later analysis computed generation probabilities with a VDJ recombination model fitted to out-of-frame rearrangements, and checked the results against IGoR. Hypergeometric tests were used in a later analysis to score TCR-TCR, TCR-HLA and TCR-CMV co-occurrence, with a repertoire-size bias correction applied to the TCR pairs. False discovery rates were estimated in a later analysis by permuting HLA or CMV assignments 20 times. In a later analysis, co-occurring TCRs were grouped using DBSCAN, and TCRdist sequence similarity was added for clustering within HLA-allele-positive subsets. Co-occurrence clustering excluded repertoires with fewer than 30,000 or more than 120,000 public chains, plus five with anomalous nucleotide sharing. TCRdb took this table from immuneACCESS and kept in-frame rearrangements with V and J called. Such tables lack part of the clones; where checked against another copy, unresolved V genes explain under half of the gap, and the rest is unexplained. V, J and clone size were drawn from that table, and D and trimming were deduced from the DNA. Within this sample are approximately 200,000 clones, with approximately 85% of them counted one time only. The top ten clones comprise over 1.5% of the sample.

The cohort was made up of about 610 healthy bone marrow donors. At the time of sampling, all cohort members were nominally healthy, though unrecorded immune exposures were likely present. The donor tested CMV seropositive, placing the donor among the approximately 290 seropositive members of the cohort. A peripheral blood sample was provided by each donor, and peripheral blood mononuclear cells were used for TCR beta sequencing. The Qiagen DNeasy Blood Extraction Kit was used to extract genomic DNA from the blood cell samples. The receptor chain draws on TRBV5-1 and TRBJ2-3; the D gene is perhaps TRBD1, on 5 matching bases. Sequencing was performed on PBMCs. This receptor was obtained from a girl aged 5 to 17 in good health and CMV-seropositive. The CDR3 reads CASSSKGESIDTQYF. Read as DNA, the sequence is TGCGCCAGCAGCTCAAAAGGGGAAAGCATAGATACGCAGTATTTT.